This passage covers 6 T cell receptor beta chains from one sample sequenced in a study of shared clonotypes between healthy human individuals. Assay: immunoSEQ multiplex PCR; the TCRdb copy retains only in-frame clones and omits some. The data hold under 2.5 million clones, with around 92% observed a single time. Sequenced material: naive CD4+ T cells from PBMCs. Subset given: CD45RA+ positively selected. These TCRs come from a man between 18 and 29 years old in good health. Some clones in this sample may be carry-over from other donors' samples.

This clone has just a few counts. The chain carries TRBV28 and TRBJ1-1; 7 bases are a match to TRBD1. V lost 3 bases, J lost 1 base, and 8 bases stayed unmatched. CDR1 is MDHEN, CDR2 SYDVKM, per germline. The CDR3 is 16 amino acids. This chain's CDR3 is CASSFFGTEENTEAFF. The CDR3 DNA follows: TGTGCCAGCAGTTTTTTCGGGACAGAAGAGAACACTGAAGCTTTCTTT. The full variable domain, completed using reference TRBV28 and TRBJ1-1, is DVKVTQSSRYLVKRTGEKVFLECVQDMDHENMFWYRQDPGLGLRLIYFSYDVKMKEKGDIPEGYSVSREKKERFSLILESASTNQTSMYLCASSFFGTEENTEAFFGQGTRLTVV.

With regard to this clone: This same CDR3 is encoded by further DNA sequences in the sample. The genes are TRBV30 and TRBJ2-2; TRBD1 is a possible D gene (5 bases). Between the trimmed V and J ends, which lost 0 bases and 3 bases, there was a span of 5 bases. CDR3 length equals 13 residues. Germline CDR1 GTSNPN, CDR2 SVGIG (reference sequence). The CDR3 coding sequence is TGTGCCTGGAGTGTCAGGGACACCGGGGAGCTGTTTTTT. This sequence encodes CAWSVRDTGELFF.

In regard to this clone: Distinct nucleotide sequences in the sample also encode this CDR3. The V call is TRBV5-1, the J call TRBJ2-7, with D perhaps matching TRBD2 (5 bases). With 5 bases removed from V and 1 base from J, the gap between germline ends came to 10 bases. The CDR3 is 13 residues long. Germline CDR1 reads SGHRS; CDR2 reads YFSETQ. This CDR3 is CASRSPGSYEQYF. CDR3 in DNA: TGCGCCAGCAGGTCCCCGGGGTCCTACGAGCAGTACTTC.

V gene TRBV28 combines with J gene TRBJ1-4, with D perhaps TRBD1 (6 bases). CDR1 and CDR2 from the germline V gene are MDHEN and SYDVKM. The CDR3 is made up of 14 amino acids. V lost 4 bases to trimming and J lost 8 bases, with 14 bases between them. The CDR3 reads CASSSTGRTEKLFF. The CDR3 DNA follows: TGTGCCAGCAGTTCTACAGGGAGGACCGAAAAACTGTTTTTT. Complete variable domain (other parts from reference TRBV28 and TRBJ1-4): DVKVTQSSRYLVKRTGEKVFLECVQDMDHENMFWYRQDPGLGLRLIYFSYDVKMKEKGDIPEGYSVSREKKERFSLILESASTNQTSMYLCASSSTGRTEKLFFGSGTQLSVL.

The J gene is TRBJ2-3, the V gene TRBV28; TRBD2 matches 13 bases. Unmatched junction bases numbered 3, after V lost 6 bases and J lost 0 bases. Germline V gene data show CDR1 as MDHEN and CDR2 as SYDVKM. This CDR3 has 16 residues. The CDR3 protein is CASSAGLAGSTDTQYF. In DNA form, the CDR3 reads TGTGCCAGCAGCGCGGGACTAGCGGGAAGCACAGATACGCAGTATTTT.

This chain links TRBV30 with TRBJ2-1, with 13 bases that match TRBD2. After removal of 0 bases from V and 9 bases from J, the junction contained 8 bases not matched to a gene. Germline V gene lookup returns CDR1 GTSNPN and CDR2 SVGIG (reference sequence). This CDR3 has 16 amino acids. Here the CDR3 DNA reads TGTGCCTGGAGTGTAGGACTAGCGGGAGTCCAGGGTGAGCAGTTCTTC. It translates to CAWSVGLAGVQGEQFF.